This TCR beta chain derives from a study of Graves' ophthalmopathy and Graves' hyperthyroidism. Study-wide results and caveats: Distinction of ophthalmopathy from stable hyperthyroidism by a 13-signature model reached approximately 88% sensitivity and 75% to 84% specificity.

Trimming cost V 6 bases and J 2 bases, with 17 bases left between them. CDR3 length: 15 residues. From germline, CDR1 is MNHEY and CDR2 SVGEGT. The sample holds many counts of this clonotype. Its specificity is unknown. Scientists amplified the TCR beta CDR3 regions from RNA transcripts. Second-round multiplex PCR came after first-round RT-PCR with HTBI primers. MiXCR, applied by TCRdb to the multiplex PCR reads, yields one record per CDR3 protein. The repertoire holds about 500,000 distinct CDR3 sequences, with approximately 15% as singletons. Fresh peripheral blood (around 10 ml) yielded the PBMCs. V and J are TRBV6-2 or TRBV6-3 and TRBJ2-7; D is perhaps TRBD1 (5 bases). This clonotype was obtained from a woman aged 30 to 39 with Graves' ophthalmopathy. The sequenced sample was blood. The CDR3 loop is CASSPWGGRTYEQYF. In nucleotides, the CDR3 is TGTGCCAGCAGCCCCTGGGGCGGACGAACCTACGAGCAGTACTTC.